This T cell receptor beta chain was found in a study of a mutant IDH1 vaccine in newly diagnosed glioma. Study-level background: Treated individuals were about 60% male and about 38% female, averaging about 41 years of age. Earlier therapy was either radiotherapy, temozolomide, or both, and most got both. Study outcomes and limitations: The study observed vaccine-induced immune responses in about 93% of patients.

Germline loops: CDR1 SNHLY, CDR2 FYNNEI. The CDR3 spans 14 residues. V was clipped by 6 bases and J by 4 bases, with 15 bases between them. The time point is: week 11, during vaccination. All doses held 300 ug of mutant IDH1 20-mer peptide, with topical imiquimod. The protocol was immunoSEQ multiplex PCR, while the TCRdb copy is restricted to in-frame clones and leaves out a portion. The sample has about 61,000 clones, 75% to 90% seen once. To note about this clone: Its antigen is unidentified.

Sample: PBMCs, taken from a glioma patient whose treatment included an IDH1 peptide vaccine. The chain has TRBV2 and TRBJ2-5; tentative D call: TRBD1 (5 bases). This clonotype originated in a man in his forties or fifties with glioma. CDR3 sequence: CASRGLGSLETQYF. DNA for the CDR3: TGTGCCAGCAGGGGGCTGGGCAGTTTAGAGACCCAGTACTTC.